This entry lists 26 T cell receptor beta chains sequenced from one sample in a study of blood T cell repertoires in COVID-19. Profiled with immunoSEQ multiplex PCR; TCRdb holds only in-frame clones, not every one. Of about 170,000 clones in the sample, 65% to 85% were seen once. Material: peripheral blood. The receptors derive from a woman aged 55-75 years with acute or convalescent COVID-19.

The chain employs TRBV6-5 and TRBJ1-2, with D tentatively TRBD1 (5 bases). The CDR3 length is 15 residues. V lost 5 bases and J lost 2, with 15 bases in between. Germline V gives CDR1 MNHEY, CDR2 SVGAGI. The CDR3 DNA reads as TGTGCCAGCAGTCAGGGCCCCAGCTTAAACTATGGCTACACCTTC. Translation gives CASSQGPSLNYGYTF.

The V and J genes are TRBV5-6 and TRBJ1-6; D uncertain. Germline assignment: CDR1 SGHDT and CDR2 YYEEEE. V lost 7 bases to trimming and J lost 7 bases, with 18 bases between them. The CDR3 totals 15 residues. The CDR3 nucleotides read TGTGCCAGCCGACTACGGGGTTCTTGGAATTCACCCCTCCACTTT. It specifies CASRLRGSWNSPLHF. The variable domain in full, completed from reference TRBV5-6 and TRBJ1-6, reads DAGVTQSPTHLIKTRGQQVTLRCSPKSGHDTVSWYQQALGQGPQFIFQYYEEEERQRGNFPDRFSGHQFPNYSSELNVNALLLGDSALYLCASRLRGSWNSPLHFGNGTRLTVT.

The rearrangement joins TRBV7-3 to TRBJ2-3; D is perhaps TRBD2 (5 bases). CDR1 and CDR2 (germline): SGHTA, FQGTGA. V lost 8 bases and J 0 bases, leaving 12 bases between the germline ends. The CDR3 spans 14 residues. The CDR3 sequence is CASRRTASTDTQYF. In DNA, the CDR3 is TGTGCCAGCCGGAGGACTGCGAGCACAGATACGCAGTATTTT.

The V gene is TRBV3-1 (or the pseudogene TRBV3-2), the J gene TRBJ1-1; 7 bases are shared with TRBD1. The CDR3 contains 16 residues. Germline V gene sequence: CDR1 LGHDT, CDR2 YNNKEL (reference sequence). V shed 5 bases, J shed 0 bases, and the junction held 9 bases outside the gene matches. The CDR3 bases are TGTGCCAGCAGCGTGGGACAGACAGCCATGAACACTGAAGCTTTCTTT. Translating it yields CASSVGQTAMNTEAFF.

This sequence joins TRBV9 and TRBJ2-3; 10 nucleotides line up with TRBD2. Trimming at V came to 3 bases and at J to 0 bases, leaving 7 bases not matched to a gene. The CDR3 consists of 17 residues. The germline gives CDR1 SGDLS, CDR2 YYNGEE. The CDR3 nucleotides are TGTGCCAGCAGCGATCACTCTAGCGGGGGTAGCACAGATACGCAGTATTTT. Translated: CASSDHSSGGSTDTQYF.

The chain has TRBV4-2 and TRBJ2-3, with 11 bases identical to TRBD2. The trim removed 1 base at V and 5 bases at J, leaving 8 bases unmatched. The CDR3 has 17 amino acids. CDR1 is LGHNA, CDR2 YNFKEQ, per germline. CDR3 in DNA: TGTGCCAGCAGCCAAGGAGAAAGGCTAGCGGGGGGAGATACGCAGTATTTT. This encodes CASSQGERLAGGDTQYF.

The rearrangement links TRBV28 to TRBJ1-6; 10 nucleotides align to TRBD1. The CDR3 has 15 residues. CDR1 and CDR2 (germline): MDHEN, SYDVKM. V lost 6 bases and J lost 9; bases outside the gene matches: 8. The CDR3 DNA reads TGTGCCAGCAGGCGACAGGGGGCGGGTAGTTCACCCCTCCACTTT. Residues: CASRRQGAGSSPLHF.

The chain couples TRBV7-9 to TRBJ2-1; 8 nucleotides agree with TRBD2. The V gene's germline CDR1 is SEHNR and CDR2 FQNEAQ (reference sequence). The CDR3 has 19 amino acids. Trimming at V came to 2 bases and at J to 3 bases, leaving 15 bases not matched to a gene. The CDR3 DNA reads TGTGCCAGCAGCTTATGGTTGGGGGTAGCGGGGTTGGGCTACAATGAGCAGTTCTTC. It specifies CASSLWLGVAGLGYNEQFF.

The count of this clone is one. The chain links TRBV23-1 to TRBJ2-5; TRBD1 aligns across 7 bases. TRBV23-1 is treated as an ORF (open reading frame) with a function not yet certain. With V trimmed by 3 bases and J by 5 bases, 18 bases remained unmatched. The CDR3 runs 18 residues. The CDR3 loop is CASSHSALPGTVRETQYF. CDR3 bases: TGCGCCAGCAGTCATTCCGCCCTGCCGGGGACAGTGAGGGAGACCCAGTACTTC.

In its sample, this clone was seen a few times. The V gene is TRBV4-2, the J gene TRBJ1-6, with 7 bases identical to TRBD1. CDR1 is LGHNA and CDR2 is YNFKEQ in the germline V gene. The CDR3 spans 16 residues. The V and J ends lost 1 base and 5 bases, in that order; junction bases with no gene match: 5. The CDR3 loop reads CASSQVEQGDNSPLHF. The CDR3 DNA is TGTGCCAGCAGCCAAGTGGAGCAGGGGGATAATTCACCCCTCCACTTT.

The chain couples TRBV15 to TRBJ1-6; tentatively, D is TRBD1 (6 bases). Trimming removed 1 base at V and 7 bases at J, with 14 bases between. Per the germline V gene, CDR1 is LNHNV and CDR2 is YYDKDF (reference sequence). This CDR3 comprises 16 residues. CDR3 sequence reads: CATSRVRGPGNSPLHF. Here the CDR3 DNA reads TGTGCCACCAGCAGAGTGCGGGGGCCGGGGAATTCACCCCTCCACTTT.

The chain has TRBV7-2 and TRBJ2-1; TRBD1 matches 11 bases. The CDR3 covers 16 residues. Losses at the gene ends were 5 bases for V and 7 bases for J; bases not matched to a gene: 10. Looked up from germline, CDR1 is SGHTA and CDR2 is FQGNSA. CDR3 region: CASSPMRGQGGNEQFF. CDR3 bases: TGTGCCAGCAGCCCGATGCGGGGACAGGGGGGAAATGAGCAGTTCTTC.

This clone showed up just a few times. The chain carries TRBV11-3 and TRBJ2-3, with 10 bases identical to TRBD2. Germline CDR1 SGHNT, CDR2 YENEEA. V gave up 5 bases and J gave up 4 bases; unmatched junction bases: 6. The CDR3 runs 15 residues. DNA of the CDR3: TGTGCCAGCAGCAAGACTAGCGGGCAAGCAGATACGCAGTATTTT. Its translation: CASSKTSGQADTQYF.

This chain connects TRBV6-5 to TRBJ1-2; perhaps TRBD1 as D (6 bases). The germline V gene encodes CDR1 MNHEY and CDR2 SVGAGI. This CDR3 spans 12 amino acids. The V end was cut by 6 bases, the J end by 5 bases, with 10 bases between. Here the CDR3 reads CASRDSLYGYTF. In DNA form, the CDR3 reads TGTGCCAGCAGGGACAGCCTTTATGGCTACACCTTC.

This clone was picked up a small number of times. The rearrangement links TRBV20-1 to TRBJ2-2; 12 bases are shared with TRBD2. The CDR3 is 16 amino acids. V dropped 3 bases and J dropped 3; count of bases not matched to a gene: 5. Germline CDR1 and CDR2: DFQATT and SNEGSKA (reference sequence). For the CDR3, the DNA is TGCAGTGCTAGTCTAGCGGGGGGGCTCGACACCGGGGAGCTGTTTTTT. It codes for CSASLAGGLDTGELFF.

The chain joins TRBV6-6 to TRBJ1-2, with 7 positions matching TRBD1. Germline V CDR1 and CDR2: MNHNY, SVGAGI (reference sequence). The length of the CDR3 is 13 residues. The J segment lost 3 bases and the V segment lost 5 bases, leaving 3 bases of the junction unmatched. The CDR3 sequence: CASSPTGDYGYTF. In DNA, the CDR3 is TGTGCCAGCAGTCCCACAGGGGACTATGGCTACACCTTC.

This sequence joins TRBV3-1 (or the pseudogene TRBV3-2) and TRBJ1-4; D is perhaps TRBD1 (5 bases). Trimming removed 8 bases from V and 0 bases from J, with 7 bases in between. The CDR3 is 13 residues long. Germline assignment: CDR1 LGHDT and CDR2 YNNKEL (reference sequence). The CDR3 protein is CASEQATNEKLFF. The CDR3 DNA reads TGTGCCAGCGAACAGGCAACTAATGAAAAACTGTTTTTT.

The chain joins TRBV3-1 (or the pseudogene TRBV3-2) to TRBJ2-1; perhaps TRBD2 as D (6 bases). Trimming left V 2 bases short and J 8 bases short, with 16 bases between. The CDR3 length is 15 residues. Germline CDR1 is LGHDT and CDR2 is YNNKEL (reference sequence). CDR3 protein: CASSQSLPSVDEQFF. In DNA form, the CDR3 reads TGTGCCAGCAGCCAATCCCTCCCTAGCGTCGATGAGCAGTTCTTC.

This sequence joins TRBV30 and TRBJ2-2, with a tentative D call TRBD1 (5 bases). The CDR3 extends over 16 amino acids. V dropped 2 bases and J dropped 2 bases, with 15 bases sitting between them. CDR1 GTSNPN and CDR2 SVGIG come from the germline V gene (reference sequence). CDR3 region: CAWSKGLGPNTGELFF. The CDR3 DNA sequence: TGTGCCTGGAGTAAGGGGTTAGGGCCCAACACCGGGGAGCTGTTTTTT.

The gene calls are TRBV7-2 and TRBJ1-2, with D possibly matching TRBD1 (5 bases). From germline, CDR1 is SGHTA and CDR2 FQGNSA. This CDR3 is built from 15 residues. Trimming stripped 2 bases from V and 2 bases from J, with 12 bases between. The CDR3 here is CASSLQSGPNYGYTF. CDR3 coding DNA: TGTGCCAGCAGCTTACAGTCAGGGCCCAACTATGGCTACACCTTC.

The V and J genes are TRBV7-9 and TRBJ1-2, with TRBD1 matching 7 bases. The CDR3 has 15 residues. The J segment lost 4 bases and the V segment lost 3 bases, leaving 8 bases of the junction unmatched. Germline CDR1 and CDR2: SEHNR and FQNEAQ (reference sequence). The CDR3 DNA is TGTGCCAGCAGCTTTTGGGACAGAGGCGGCTATGGCTACACCTTC. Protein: CASSFWDRGGYGYTF.

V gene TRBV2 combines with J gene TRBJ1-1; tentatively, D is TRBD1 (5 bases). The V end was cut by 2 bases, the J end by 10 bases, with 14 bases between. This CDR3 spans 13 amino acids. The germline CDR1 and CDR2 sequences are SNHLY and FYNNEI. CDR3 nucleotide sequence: TGTGCCAGCAGTGAAATGGACGTACAGGTAGCTTTCTTT. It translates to CASSEMDVQVAFF.

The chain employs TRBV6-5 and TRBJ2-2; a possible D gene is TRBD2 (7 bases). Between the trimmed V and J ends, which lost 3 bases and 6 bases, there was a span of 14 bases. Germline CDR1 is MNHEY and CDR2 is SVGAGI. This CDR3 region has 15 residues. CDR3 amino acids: CASSYRGTIAGELFF. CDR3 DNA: TGTGCCAGCAGTTATAGGGGGACTATCGCCGGGGAGCTGTTTTTT.

CDR3 region: CASSLMVENSPLHF. CDR3 nucleotides: TGCGCCAGCAGCTTGATGGTAGAGAATTCACCCCTCCACTTT. This chain connects TRBV5-1 to TRBJ1-6; unclear D gene. The CDR3 runs 14 residues. CDR1 is SGHRS and CDR2 is YFSETQ in the germline V gene. With 1 base removed from V and 7 bases from J, the gap between germline ends came to 9 bases.

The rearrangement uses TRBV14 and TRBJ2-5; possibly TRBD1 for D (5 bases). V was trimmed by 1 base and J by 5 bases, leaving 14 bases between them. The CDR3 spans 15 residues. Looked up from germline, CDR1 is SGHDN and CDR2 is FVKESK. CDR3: CASSQGVKGSETQYF. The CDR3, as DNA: TGTGCCAGCAGCCAAGGGGTAAAGGGGTCGGAGACCCAGTACTTC.

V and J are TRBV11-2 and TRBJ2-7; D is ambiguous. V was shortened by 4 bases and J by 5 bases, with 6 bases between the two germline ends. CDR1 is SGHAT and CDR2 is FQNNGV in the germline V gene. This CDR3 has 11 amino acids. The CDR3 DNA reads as TGTGCCAGCAGCTCAAAAAACGAGCAGTACTTC. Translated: CASSSKNEQYF.